This is a list of T cell receptor beta chains from one sample in a study of cytomegalovirus exposure and HLA in healthy donors. Profiled with immunoSEQ multiplex PCR; TCRdb holds only in-frame clones, not every one. There are approximately 130,000 clones in the sample; over 85% occur only once, and about 2.1% lies in the top ten. Sequenced material: PBMCs. The receptors shown here come from a woman younger than 35 in good health and CMV-seronegative. Both conserved end residues are part of each CDR3. The order of the fields is clone size, J gene, V gene, D gene, CDR3 protein, CDR3 DNA. A D gene is named only where the DNA matches it firmly. Clone size is shown for a subset of rows, as once, few, many or a class of expanded clone.

clone size: -; J gene: TRBJ2-7; V gene: TRBV9; D gene: TRBD1; CDR3 protein: CASSARGQGVSEQYF; CDR3 DNA: TGTGCCAGCAGCGCCAGAGGACAGGGAGTGAGCGAGCAGTACTTC
clone size: -; J gene: TRBJ2-3; V gene: TRBV5-3; D gene: TRBD2; CDR3 protein: CARSPPGLAGTHTDTQYF; CDR3 DNA: TGTGCCAGAAGCCCACCGGGACTAGCGGGAACCCACACAGATACGCAGTATTTT
clone size: -; J gene: TRBJ2-1; V gene: TRBV4-2; D gene: TRBD2; CDR3 protein: CASSPRTSDDNEQFF; CDR3 DNA: TGTGCCAGCAGCCCCCGGACTAGCGACGACAATGAGCAGTTCTTC
clone size: -; J gene: TRBJ2-1; V gene: TRBV4-1; D gene: TRBD2; CDR3 protein: CASSQLPGGTSGRRRSYNEQFF; CDR3 DNA: TGCGCCAGCAGCCAACTGCCGGGAGGAACTAGCGGGAGGCGACGCTCCTACAATGAGCAGTTCTTC
clone size: -; J gene: TRBJ2-3; V gene: TRBV5-4; D gene: TRBD2; CDR3 protein: CASSRGTSGSLTDTQYF; CDR3 DNA: TGTGCCAGCAGCCGTGGGACTAGCGGGAGCCTCACAGATACGCAGTATTTT
clone size: -; J gene: TRBJ2-5; V gene: TRBV7-8; D gene: TRBD2; CDR3 protein: CASSPGLAPQETQYF; CDR3 DNA: TGTGCCAGCAGTCCGGGACTAGCGCCCCAAGAGACCCAGTACTTC
clone size: -; J gene: TRBJ1-5; V gene: TRBV28; D gene: -; CDR3 protein: CASSLWALQNSNQPQHF; CDR3 DNA: TGTGCCAGCAGTTTATGGGCTTTACAGAATAGCAATCAGCCCCAGCATTTT
clone size: once; J gene: TRBJ2-7; V gene: TRBV15; D gene: TRBD1; CDR3 protein: CATSRGQGSHEQYF; CDR3 DNA: TGTGCCACCAGCAGAGGACAGGGGTCCCACGAGCAGTACTTC
clone size: -; J gene: TRBJ2-7; V gene: TRBV29-1; D gene: TRBD1; CDR3 protein: CSVESRQGSSEQYF; CDR3 DNA: TGCAGCGTTGAAAGCCGACAGGGGTCTAGCGAGCAGTACTTC
clone size: -; J gene: TRBJ1-1; V gene: TRBV19; D gene: -; CDR3 protein: CASSSLDSVNTEAFF; CDR3 DNA: TGTGCCAGTAGTTCCCTGGACAGCGTGAACACTGAAGCTTTCTTT
clone size: few; J gene: TRBJ2-7; V gene: TRBV2; D gene: TRBD1; CDR3 protein: CASSVDRARSYEQYF; CDR3 DNA: TGTGCCAGCAGTGTGGACAGGGCCAGATCCTACGAGCAGTACTTC
clone size: once; J gene: TRBJ2-1; V gene: TRBV13; D gene: -; CDR3 protein: CASSPGLYEQFF; CDR3 DNA: TGTGCCAGCAGCCCGGGTTTGTATGAGCAGTTCTTC
clone size: -; J gene: TRBJ1-2; V gene: TRBV6-5; D gene: TRBD1; CDR3 protein: CASSSYPGQGASYTF; CDR3 DNA: TGTGCCAGCAGTTCATACCCGGGACAGGGGGCGAGCTACACCTTC
clone size: once; J gene: TRBJ1-1; V gene: TRBV29-1; D gene: -; CDR3 protein: CSVKGREGFNTNTEAFF; CDR3 DNA: TGCAGCGTCAAGGGCCGGGAGGGATTTAATACTAACACTGAAGCTTTCTTT
clone size: -; J gene: TRBJ2-2; V gene: TRBV12-5; D gene: -; CDR3 protein: CASGQGSNTGELFF; CDR3 DNA: TGTGCTAGTGGTCAGGGGTCGAACACCGGGGAGCTGTTTTTT
clone size: -; J gene: TRBJ2-7; V gene: TRBV5-4; D gene: -; CDR3 protein: CASSLGQTEDYEQYF; CDR3 DNA: TGTGCCAGCAGCTTGGGGCAGACCGAGGACTACGAGCAGTACTTC
clone size: -; J gene: TRBJ1-2; V gene: TRBV2; D gene: -; CDR3 protein: CASRGGNYGYTF; CDR3 DNA: TGTGCCAGCAGGGGCGGGAACTATGGCTACACCTTC
clone size: -; J gene: TRBJ2-7; V gene: TRBV2; D gene: TRBD2; CDR3 protein: CASKGRASGFYEQYF; CDR3 DNA: TGTGCCAGCAAGGGTCGGGCTAGCGGTTTCTACGAGCAGTACTTC
clone size: -; J gene: TRBJ1-2; V gene: TRBV18; D gene: TRBD1; CDR3 protein: CASSPPGTGYGYTF; CDR3 DNA: TGTGCCAGCTCACCACCGGGGACAGGCTATGGCTACACCTTC
clone size: -; J gene: TRBJ1-4; V gene: TRBV18; D gene: -; CDR3 protein: CASSAYRSTNEKLFF; CDR3 DNA: TGTGCCAGCTCAGCCTACAGGAGCACTAATGAAAAACTGTTTTTT